This T cell receptor (beta chain) was obtained from a study of cytomegalovirus exposure and HLA in healthy donors. Background on the study: One earlier analysis, a look at 150 million to 200 million T cells, found some 110 million unique TCR beta sequences. Counted in an early data release were approximately 85 million unique TCRs from HLA-typed donors.

PCR involved 60 Vbeta and 13 Jbeta primers. Repertoires were generated with immunoSEQ multiplex PCR, while TCRdb's copy carries only in-frame clones and drops some. The sample includes 200,000 or so clones, roughly 82% of them seen just once. V was cut by 6 bases and J by 2 bases, with 10 bases left in between. CDR1 MNHNY and CDR2 SVGAGI come from the germline V gene (reference sequence). The length of the CDR3 is 13 residues. Donors consisted of healthy bone marrow donors. J is TRBJ1-2 and V is TRBV6-6; D is perhaps TRBD1 (5 bases). The origin of this receptor is a woman aged 50 to 60 in good health and CMV-seropositive. The sequenced sample was PBMCs. The CDR3 sequence is CASSYTGNYGYTF. The CDR3 region has the DNA TGTGCCAGCAGCTATACAGGAAACTATGGCTACACCTTC.